The sequence of this T cell receptor (beta chain) was determined in a study of breast tumors, draining lymph nodes, adjacent tissues. Breast cancer patients provided tissue from their axillary draining lymph nodes. Findings and limits, study-wide: Data only fit, rather than demonstrated, lymph node origin of most tumor T cells. Tumor TCR diversity was below lymph nodes but above nontumor tissue. Luminal-like breast cancer showed significantly higher tumor–nontumor repertoire similarity than basal-like. Findings are consistent with lymph node origin and intratumoral expansion of most tumor T cells.

CDR3 length: 16 residues. Germline CDR1 LNHDA, CDR2 SQIVND (reference sequence). V was shortened by 4 bases and J by 7 bases, with 20 bases between the two germline ends. For this clonotype: Its specificity is not known.

In TCRdb, the multiplex PCR reads were re-called with MiXCR into one record per CDR3 protein. The sample lists 250,000 or so distinct CDR3 sequences, roughly 30% seen once, with more than 1% in the top ten. The sequenced material came from axillary lymph node tissue. The clonotype comes from a female donor with breast cancer. Some clones in this sample may be carry-over from other donors' samples. This chain links TRBV19 with TRBJ1-5; TRBD1 might be the D (6 bases). Here the CDR3 reads CASSKQGVHENQPQHF. DNA of the CDR3: TGTGCCAGTAGTAAACAGGGTGTCCACGAAAACCAGCCCCAGCATTTT.